This T cell receptor beta chain was recovered during a study of shared clonotypes between healthy human individuals. As for the study in general: Three plates each covered CD4 naive and memory; CD8 naive two, CD8 memory one.

For sorted subsets, about 190 ng DNA per replicate equaled around 30,000 T cell genomes. Sequenced by immunoSEQ multiplex PCR; TCRdb stores in-frame clones only, minus some. Of roughly 2,000,000 clones detected, around 96% appear once; the ten largest clones hold around 1%. Naive CD8 cells were CD45RO-negative, positively selected for CCR7, excluding terminally differentiated effector memory CD45RA+ cells. The V segment lost 0 bases and the J segment 5 bases; nucleotides outside the gene matches: 4. CDR3 length: 14 residues. Per the germline V gene, CDR1 is SGDLS and CDR2 is YYNGEE. Note on this clone: Antigen specificity is unknown.

Findings and caveats of the study: The naive CD4 repertoires of several donors were compared, and roughly 5% of clonotypes were shared.

Sequencing was performed on naive CD8+ T cells sorted from blood. The V gene is TRBV9, the J gene TRBJ2-5; 7 nucleotides line up with TRBD2. The clonotype originates from a man aged 18 to 35 in good health. CDR3 residues: CASSVGAGLETQYF. The CDR3 coding sequence is TGTGCCAGCAGCGTAGGAGCGGGGTTGGAGACCCAGTACTTC.